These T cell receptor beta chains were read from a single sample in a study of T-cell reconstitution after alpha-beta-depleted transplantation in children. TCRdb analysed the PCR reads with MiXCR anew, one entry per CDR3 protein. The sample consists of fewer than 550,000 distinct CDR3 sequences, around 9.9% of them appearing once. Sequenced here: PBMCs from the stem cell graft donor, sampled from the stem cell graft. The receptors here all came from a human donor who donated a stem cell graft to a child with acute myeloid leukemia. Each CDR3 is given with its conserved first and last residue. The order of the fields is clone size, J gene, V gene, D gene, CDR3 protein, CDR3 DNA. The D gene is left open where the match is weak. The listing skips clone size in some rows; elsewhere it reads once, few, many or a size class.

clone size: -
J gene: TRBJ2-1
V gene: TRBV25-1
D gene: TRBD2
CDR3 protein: CASSLAGGPRDEQFF
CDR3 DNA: TGTGCCAGCAGTCTAGCGGGAGGGCCGAGAGATGAGCAGTTCTTC

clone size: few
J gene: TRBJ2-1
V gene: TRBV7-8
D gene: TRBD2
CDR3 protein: CASSSPPAGAGANEQFF
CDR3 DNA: TGTGCCAGCAGCTCCCCCCCGGCGGGAGCGGGGGCCAATGAGCAGTTCTTC

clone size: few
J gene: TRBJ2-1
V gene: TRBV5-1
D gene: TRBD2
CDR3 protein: CASSSGLAGVYEQFF
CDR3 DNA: TGCGCCAGCAGCTCCGGACTAGCGGGAGTCTATGAGCAGTTCTTC

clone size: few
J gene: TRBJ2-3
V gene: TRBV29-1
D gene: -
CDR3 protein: CSVEDGGRGTQYF
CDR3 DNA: TGCAGCGTTGAAGATGGGGGGCGGGGTACGCAGTATTTT

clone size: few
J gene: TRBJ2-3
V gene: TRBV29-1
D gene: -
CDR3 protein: CSVRTDTQYF
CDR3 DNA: TGCAGCGTTAGGACGGATACGCAGTATTTT

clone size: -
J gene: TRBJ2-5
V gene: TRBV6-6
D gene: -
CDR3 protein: CASRQKETQYF
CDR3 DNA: TGTGCCAGCAGACAAAAAGAGACCCAGTACTTC

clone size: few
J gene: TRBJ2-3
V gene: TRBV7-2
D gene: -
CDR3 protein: CASSSVGYRTDTQYF
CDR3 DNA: TGTGCCAGCAGCTCAGTCGGCTACCGCACAGATACGCAGTATTTT

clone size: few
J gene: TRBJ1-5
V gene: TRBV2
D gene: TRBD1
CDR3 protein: CASSAQGGQPQHF
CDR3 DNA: TGTGCCAGCAGTGCACAGGGGGGGCAGCCCCAGCATTTT

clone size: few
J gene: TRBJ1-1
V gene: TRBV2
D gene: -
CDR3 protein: CASSEHQDGEAFF
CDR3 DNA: TGTGCCAGCAGTGAACACCAGGACGGTGAAGCTTTCTTT

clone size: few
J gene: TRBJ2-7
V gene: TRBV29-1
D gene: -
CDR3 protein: CSVVGASYEQYF
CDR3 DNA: TGCAGCGTTGTTGGGGCGTCCTACGAGCAGTACTTC

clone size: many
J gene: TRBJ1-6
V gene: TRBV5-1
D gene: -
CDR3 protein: CASSLAGLNRSPLHF
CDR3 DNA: TGCGCCAGCAGCTTGGCTGGACTAAACCGCTCACCCCTCCACTTT

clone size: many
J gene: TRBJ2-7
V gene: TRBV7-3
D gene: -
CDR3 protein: CASSLTRDYEQYF
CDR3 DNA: TGTGCCAGCAGTTTAACCCGAGACTACGAGCAGTACTTC

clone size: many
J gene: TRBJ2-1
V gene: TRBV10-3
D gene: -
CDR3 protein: CAISESFQGGSYNEQFF
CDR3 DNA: TGTGCCATCAGTGAGTCATTCCAGGGGGGGTCCTACAATGAGCAGTTCTTC

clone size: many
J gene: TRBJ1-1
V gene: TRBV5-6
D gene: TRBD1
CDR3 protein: CASSRGTGRSEAFF
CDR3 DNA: TGTGCCAGCAGCCGTGGGACAGGGAGATCTGAAGCTTTCTTT

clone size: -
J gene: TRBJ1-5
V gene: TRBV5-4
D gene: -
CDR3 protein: CASSLGPPGRINQPQHF
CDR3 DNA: TGTGCCAGCAGCTTGGGTCCCCCGGGACGGATAAATCAGCCCCAGCATTTT

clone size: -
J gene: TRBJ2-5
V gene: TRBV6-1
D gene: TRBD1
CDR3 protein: CASSKDRDRGETQYF
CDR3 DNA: TGTGCCAGCAGTAAGGACCGGGACAGAGGAGAGACCCAGTACTTC

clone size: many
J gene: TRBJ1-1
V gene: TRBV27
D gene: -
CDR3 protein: CASSLSHQGMNTEAFF
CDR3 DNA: TGTGCCAGCAGTTTATCTCACCAGGGGATGAACACTGAAGCTTTCTTT

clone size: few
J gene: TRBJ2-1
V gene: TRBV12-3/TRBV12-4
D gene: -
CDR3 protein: CASSFSLGSSYNEQFF
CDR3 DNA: TGTGCCAGCAGTTTCTCCCTAGGGAGCTCCTACAATGAGCAGTTCTTC

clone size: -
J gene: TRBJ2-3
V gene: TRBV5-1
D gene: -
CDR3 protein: CASLQLPRSTDTQYF
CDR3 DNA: TGCGCCAGCTTACAGTTACCGAGATCGACAGATACGCAGTATTTT

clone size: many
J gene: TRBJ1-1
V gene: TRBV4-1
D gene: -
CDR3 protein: CASSQHRATEAFF
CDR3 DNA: TGCGCCAGCAGCCAACACAGGGCGACCGAAGCTTTCTTT

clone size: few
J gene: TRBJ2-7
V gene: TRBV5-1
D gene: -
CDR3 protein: CASSLVDAAREQYF
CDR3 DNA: TGCGCCAGCAGCTTGGTGGACGCGGCGAGGGAGCAGTACTTC

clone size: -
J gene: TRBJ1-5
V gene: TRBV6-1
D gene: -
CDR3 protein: CASSVDPSGLNQPQHF
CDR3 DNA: TGTGCCAGCAGTGTGGATCCGAGCGGCCTCAATCAGCCCCAGCATTTT

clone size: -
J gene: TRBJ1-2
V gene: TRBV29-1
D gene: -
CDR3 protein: CSAQDGEDSYGYTF
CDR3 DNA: TGCAGCGCTCAAGATGGGGAAGACTCCTATGGCTACACCTTC

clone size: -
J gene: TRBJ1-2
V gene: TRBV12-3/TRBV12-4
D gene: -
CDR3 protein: CASSFSGTANYGYTF
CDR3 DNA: TGTGCCAGTAGTTTTAGCGGAACCGCTAACTATGGCTACACCTTC

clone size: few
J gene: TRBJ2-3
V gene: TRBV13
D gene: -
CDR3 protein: CASGTPGESTDTQYF
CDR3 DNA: TGTGCCAGCGGCACCCCGGGGGAGAGCACAGATACGCAGTATTTT

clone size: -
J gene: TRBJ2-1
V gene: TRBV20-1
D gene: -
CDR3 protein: CSAISMRGGNEQFF
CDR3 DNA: TGCAGTGCTATCTCAATGCGGGGCGGCAATGAGCAGTTCTTC

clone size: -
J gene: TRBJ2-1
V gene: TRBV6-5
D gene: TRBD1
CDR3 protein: CASSWTGSPSSYNEQFF
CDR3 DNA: TGTGCCAGCAGTTGGACAGGATCCCCTTCATCCTACAATGAGCAGTTCTTC

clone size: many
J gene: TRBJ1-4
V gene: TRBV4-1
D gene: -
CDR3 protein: CASSQDRRQWEKLFF
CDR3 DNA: TGCGCCAGCAGCCAAGATCGGAGACAATGGGAAAAACTGTTTTTT

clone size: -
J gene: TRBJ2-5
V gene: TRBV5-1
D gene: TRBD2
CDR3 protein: CASSPGLAGGDKETQYF
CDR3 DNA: TGCGCCAGCAGCCCTGGACTAGCGGGGGGCGATAAAGAGACCCAGTACTTC

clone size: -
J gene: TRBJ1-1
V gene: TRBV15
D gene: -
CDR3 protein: CATSRGGGTEAFF
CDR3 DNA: TGTGCCACCAGCAGGGGTGGGGGGACTGAAGCTTTCTTT

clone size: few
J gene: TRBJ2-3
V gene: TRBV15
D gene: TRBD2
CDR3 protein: CATSRDRGGGRDTQYF
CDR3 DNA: TGTGCCACCAGCAGAGATCGCGGGGGGGGTCGGGATACGCAGTATTTT

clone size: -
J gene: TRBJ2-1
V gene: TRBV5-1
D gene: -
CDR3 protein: CASSLDSRDEQFF
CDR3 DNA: TGCGCCAGCAGCTTGGATAGTCGGGATGAGCAGTTCTTC

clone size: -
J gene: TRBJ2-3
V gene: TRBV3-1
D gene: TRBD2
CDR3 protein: CACCQLAGGTDTQYF
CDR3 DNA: TGTGCCTGCTGCCAACTCGCGGGAGGCACAGATACGCAGTATTTT

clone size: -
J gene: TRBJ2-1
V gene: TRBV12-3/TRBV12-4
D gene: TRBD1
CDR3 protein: CASSFAPGQGIYNEHFF
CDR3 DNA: TGTGCCAGCAGTTTTGCCCCGGGACAGGGAATCTACAATGAGCATTTCTTC

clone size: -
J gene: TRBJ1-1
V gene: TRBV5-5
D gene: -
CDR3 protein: CASSGPGQGPNTEAFF
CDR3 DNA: TGTGCCAGCAGCGGACCGGGACAAGGACCGAACACTGAAGCTTTCTTT

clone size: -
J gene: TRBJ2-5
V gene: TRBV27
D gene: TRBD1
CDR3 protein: CASSGPGQGRETQYF
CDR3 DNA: TGTGCCAGCAGTGGACCGGGACAGGGTAGGGAGACCCAGTACTTC